Here is one T cell receptor (beta chain) with its context. Its antigen is not identified. This sample was included in a study of beta chain features in type 1 diabetes. The investigators reverse transcribed all of the isolated RNA, so they sequenced expressed TCRB transcripts. The method was immunoSEQ multiplex PCR; TCRdb's version includes in-frame clones alone and lacks a portion of them. The profile shows some 640,000 clones, roughly 13% of them singletons. CDR1 and CDR2 (germline): LNHNV, YYDKDF (reference sequence). Trimming left V 5 bases short and J 7 bases short, with 8 bases between. The CDR3 runs to 12 residues. Points from the study as a whole: TCRB CDR3s from Type 1 diabetes patients were moderately but significantly shorter in all four CD4+ subsets.

The TCR comes from a young man with type 1 diabetes. The source material was naive CD4+ T cells from blood. The chain uses TRBV15 and TRBJ1-4; D gene unclear. CDR3 sequence (DNA): TGTGCCACCAGCCGCCCCTTTGAAAAACTGTTTTTT. Protein sequence: CATSRPFEKLFF.